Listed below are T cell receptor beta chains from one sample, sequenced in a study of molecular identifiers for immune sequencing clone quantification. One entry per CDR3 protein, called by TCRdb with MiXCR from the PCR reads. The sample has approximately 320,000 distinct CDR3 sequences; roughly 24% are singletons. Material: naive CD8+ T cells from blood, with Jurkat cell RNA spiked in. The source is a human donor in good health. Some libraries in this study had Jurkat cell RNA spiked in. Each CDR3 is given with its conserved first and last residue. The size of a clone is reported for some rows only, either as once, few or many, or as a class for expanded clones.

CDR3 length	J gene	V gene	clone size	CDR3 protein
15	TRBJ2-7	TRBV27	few	CASSLSGGVGYEQYF
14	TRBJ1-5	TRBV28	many	CASSQDRFDQPQHF
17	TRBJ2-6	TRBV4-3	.	CASSLDRVSSGANVLPF
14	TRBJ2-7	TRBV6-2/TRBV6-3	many	CASTTGFGDYEQYF
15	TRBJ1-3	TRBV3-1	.	CASSPLTYPANTIYF
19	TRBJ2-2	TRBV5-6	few	CASSLEIHPGQGAVGELFF
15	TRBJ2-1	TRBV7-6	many	CASSLTGGDYNEQFF
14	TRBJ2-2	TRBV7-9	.	CACSAGFVAGELFF
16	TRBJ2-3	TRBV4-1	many	CASSPDLLASTDTQYF
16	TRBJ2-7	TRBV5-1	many	CASNEHRAGLSYEQYF
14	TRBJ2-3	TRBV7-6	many	CASSLKGGTDTQYF
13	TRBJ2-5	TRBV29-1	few	CSGSLAGKETQYF
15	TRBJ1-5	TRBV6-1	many	CASSEDVGRNQPQHF
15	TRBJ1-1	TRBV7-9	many	CASSPFIGENTEAFF
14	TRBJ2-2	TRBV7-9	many	CASSPPRGSRGLFF